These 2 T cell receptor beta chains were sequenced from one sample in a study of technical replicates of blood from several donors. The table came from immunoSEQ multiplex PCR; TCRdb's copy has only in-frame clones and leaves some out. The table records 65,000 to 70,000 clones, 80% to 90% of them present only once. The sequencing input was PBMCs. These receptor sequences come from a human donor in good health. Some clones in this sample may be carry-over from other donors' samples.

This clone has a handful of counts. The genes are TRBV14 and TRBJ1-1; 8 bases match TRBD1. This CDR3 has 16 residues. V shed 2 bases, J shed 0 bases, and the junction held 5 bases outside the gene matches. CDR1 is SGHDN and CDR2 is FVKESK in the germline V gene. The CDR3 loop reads CASSQRTGMMNTEAFF. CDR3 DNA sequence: TGTGCCAGCAGCCAACGGACAGGGATGATGAACACTGAAGCTTTCTTT.

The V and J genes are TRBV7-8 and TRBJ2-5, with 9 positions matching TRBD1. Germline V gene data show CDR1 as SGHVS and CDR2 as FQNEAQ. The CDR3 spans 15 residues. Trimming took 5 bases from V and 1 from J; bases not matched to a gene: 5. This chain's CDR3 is CASSTTGGAQETQYF. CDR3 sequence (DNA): TGTGCCAGCAGCACGACAGGGGGGGCCCAAGAGACCCAGTACTTC.